The rows below give T cell receptor beta chains drawn from one sample of a study of blood T cell repertoires in COVID-19. The data were produced by immunoSEQ multiplex PCR, yet TCRdb's version contains in-frame clones alone and is incomplete. This sample yields about 240,000 clones, of which approximately 82% are seen a single time; 3.4% belongs to the top ten. The sequenced sample consisted of peripheral blood. These receptor sequences come from a woman aged 18-29 years with acute or convalescent COVID-19. CDR3s include the opening cysteine and the closing phenylalanine or tryptophan. The D gene is left open where the match is weak. Not all rows give a size; the values are once, few, many and, for expanded clones, a class.

once	TRBV7-9	TRBJ2-7	TRBD2	CASSHTRAGVGEQYF	TGTGCCAGCAGCCATACCCGAGCGGGAGTGGGAGAGCAGTACTTC
NA	TRBV6-5	TRBJ1-2	NA	CASRDRNNYGYTF	TGTGCCAGTCGAGACAGGAACAACTATGGCTACACCTTC
NA	TRBV3-1/TRBV3-2	TRBJ1-2	NA	CASSPGGVRGYGYTF	TGTGCCAGCAGCCCCGGGGGGGTCAGAGGCTATGGCTACACCTTC
NA	TRBV27	TRBJ2-7	TRBD2	CASTVAGDTSYEQYF	TGTGCCAGCACCGTAGCGGGAGACACCTCCTACGAGCAGTACTTC
NA	TRBV5-1	TRBJ2-1	TRBD1	CASSKWTGQYNEQFF	TGCGCCAGCAGCAAATGGACAGGACAGTACAATGAGCAGTTCTTC
NA	TRBV7-8	TRBJ1-3	NA	CASSLERAQGNTIYF	TGTGCCAGCAGCTTAGAGAGGGCGCAAGGAAACACCATATATTTT
NA	TRBV6-5	TRBJ1-1	NA	CASRQGISGNTEAFF	TGTGCCAGCAGGCAGGGGATTTCGGGGAACACTGAAGCTTTCTTT
NA	TRBV7-2	TRBJ1-5	NA	CASSFQGSNQPQHF	TGTGCCAGCAGCTTCCAGGGAAGCAATCAGCCCCAGCATTTT
NA	TRBV7-9	TRBJ1-2	TRBD1	CASSLGAGGQGYGYTF	TGTGCCAGCAGCTTAGGGGCAGGGGGCCAGGGCTATGGCTACACCTTC
NA	TRBV7-2	TRBJ2-7	NA	CASTLASSQYSEQYF	TGTGCCAGCACCCTCGCTAGCTCCCAATATTCCGAGCAGTACTTC
NA	TRBV5-6	TRBJ1-2	TRBD1	CASSLVGTGDSYGYTF	TGTGCCAGCAGCTTAGTAGGGACAGGGGATAGCTATGGCTACACCTTC
NA	TRBV9	TRBJ2-4	NA	CASSVEGATKNIQYF	TGTGCCAGCAGCGTAGAAGGGGCGACCAAAAACATTCAGTACTTC
NA	TRBV5-4	TRBJ2-7	NA	CASDGGGEQYF	TGTGCCAGCGACGGGGGAGGCGAGCAGTACTTC
NA	TRBV7-9	TRBJ2-5	TRBD1	CASSLGQGLQETQYF	TGTGCCAGCAGCTTAGGACAGGGATTACAAGAGACCCAGTACTTC
NA	TRBV9	TRBJ2-7	TRBD2	CASSVELAGGNEQYF	TGTGCCAGCAGCGTAGAATTAGCGGGAGGGAACGAGCAGTACTTC
NA	TRBV30	TRBJ2-1	NA	CAWTTTLAGNEQFF	TGTGCCTGGACCACGACCCTTGCGGGCAATGAGCAGTTCTTC
NA	TRBV27	TRBJ2-7	TRBD2	CASRGARASGSYEQYF	TGTGCCAGCAGGGGTGCTCGTGCTAGCGGCTCCTACGAGCAGTACTTC
NA	TRBV27	TRBJ2-7	NA	CASSPSDSFYEQYF	TGTGCCAGCAGTCCCTCTGACAGCTTCTACGAGCAGTACTTC
NA	TRBV7-9	TRBJ2-3	TRBD1	CASSYDRGRVDTQYF	TGTGCCAGCAGCTACGACAGGGGGAGGGTAGATACGCAGTATTTT
NA	TRBV27	TRBJ1-2	TRBD1	CASSSPGGQGLYYGYTF	TGTGCCAGCAGTTCACCAGGGGGACAGGGTTTGTACTATGGCTACACCTTC
NA	TRBV6-1	TRBJ2-3	NA	CASSEDYSTDTQYF	TGTGCCAGCAGTGAGGACTATAGCACAGATACGCAGTATTTT
NA	TRBV7-3	TRBJ2-3	TRBD2	CASSKGLAGGEDTQYF	TGTGCCAGCAGCAAGGGACTAGCGGGAGGGGAAGATACGCAGTATTTT
few	TRBV5-1	TRBJ2-5	NA	CASSFRGFQETQYF	TGCGCCAGCAGCTTTCGGGGGTTCCAAGAGACCCAGTACTTC